Listed below are T cell receptor beta chains from one sample, sequenced in a study of read filtering for tumor transcriptome and immune sequencing. TCRdb used MiXCR to reprocess the reads, holding one entry per CDR3 protein. The table records approximately 43,000 distinct CDR3 sequences, around 15% of them present only once. Sequenced input: a population of CD138-negative cells sorted from bone marrow. The receptors derive from a donor at least 40 years old with multiple myeloma. Each CDR3 is given without its conserved first and last residue. Fields, in order: V gene, J gene, CDR3 protein.

v_gene: TRBV7-9
j_gene: TRBJ2-1
CDR3aa: ASTGLEEQF

v_gene: TRBV28
j_gene: TRBJ2-7
CDR3aa: ASSFPRLTNAGQAESYEQY

v_gene: TRBV28
j_gene: TRBJ2-5
CDR3aa: ASSLQEAQY

v_gene: TRBV14
j_gene: TRBJ2-7
CDR3aa: ASSPVPPYEQY

v_gene: TRBV7-8
j_gene: TRBJ2-1
CDR3aa: ASSLAAGERYNEQF

v_gene: TRBV10-1
j_gene: TRBJ2-7
CDR3aa: ASSDEQGCEQY

v_gene: TRBV30
j_gene: TRBJ2-1
CDR3aa: AWSVGNEQF

v_gene: TRBV28
j_gene: TRBJ1-1
CDR3aa: ASSLEQGVTEAF

v_gene: TRBV5-1
j_gene: TRBJ2-1
CDR3aa: ASSSLAGGPSEQF

v_gene: TRBV29-1
j_gene: TRBJ2-7
CDR3aa: SVDSQGSYEQY

v_gene: TRBV28
j_gene: TRBJ2-1
CDR3aa: ASIIGGEAGYNEQF

v_gene: TRBV19
j_gene: TRBJ1-4
CDR3aa: ASSIRRNEKLF

v_gene: TRBV29-1
j_gene: TRBJ2-5
CDR3aa: SVVSRSQETQY

v_gene: TRBV3-1
j_gene: TRBJ2-7
CDR3aa: ASSPSGQRGEQY

v_gene: TRBV10-1
j_gene: TRBJ2-2
CDR3aa: ASSETGANTGELF

v_gene: TRBV6-2/TRBV6-3
j_gene: TRBJ1-1
CDR3aa: ASSRDSLNTEAF

v_gene: TRBV5-4
j_gene: TRBJ2-2
CDR3aa: ASSRDREDTGELF

v_gene: TRBV3-1
j_gene: TRBJ2-7
CDR3aa: ASSLSGRDDEQY

v_gene: TRBV7-8
j_gene: TRBJ2-6
CDR3aa: ASSTGTGRGGANVLT

v_gene: TRBV28
j_gene: TRBJ1-1
CDR3aa: ASSLRDRIVNTEAF

v_gene: TRBV28
j_gene: TRBJ1-1
CDR3aa: ASRTPTAVNTEAF

v_gene: TRBV20-1
j_gene: TRBJ2-3
CDR3aa: SAKTSGRTDTQY

v_gene: TRBV21-1
j_gene: TRBJ2-4
CDR3aa: ASITGVSGSGAKNIQY

v_gene: TRBV7-9
j_gene: TRBJ2-1
CDR3aa: ASSLPGLAGVNEQF

v_gene: TRBV6-1
j_gene: TRBJ2-1
CDR3aa: ASSAGGSGRVGVNEQF

v_gene: TRBV29-1
j_gene: TRBJ2-1
CDR3aa: SVGSRASGRADEQF

v_gene: TRBV27
j_gene: TRBJ2-1
CDR3aa: ASSLRRGLVYEQF

v_gene: TRBV28
j_gene: TRBJ2-4
CDR3aa: ASSFLADIAKNIQY

v_gene: TRBV9
j_gene: TRBJ2-5
CDR3aa: ASRPNGQKQETQY

v_gene: TRBV3-1
j_gene: TRBJ2-7
CDR3aa: ASSLRLATEQY

v_gene: TRBV19
j_gene: TRBJ2-5
CDR3aa: ASSDRGEETQY

v_gene: TRBV15
j_gene: TRBJ2-7
CDR3aa: ATSHRLGEQY

v_gene: TRBV20-1
j_gene: TRBJ2-1
CDR3aa: SARVGGRGNEQF

v_gene: TRBV28
j_gene: TRBJ1-5
CDR3aa: ACSFEQRNQPQR

v_gene: TRBV7-9
j_gene: TRBJ2-5
CDR3aa: ASTINPGQGEETQY

v_gene: TRBV5-1
j_gene: TRBJ1-1
CDR3aa: ASSLGQGAPDTEAF

v_gene: TRBV28
j_gene: TRBJ2-2
CDR3aa: ASSYQELRPNTGELF

v_gene: TRBV20-1
j_gene: TRBJ1-5
CDR3aa: SAKTDSNQPQH

v_gene: TRBV27
j_gene: TRBJ2-5
CDR3aa: ASSPLAQPETQY

v_gene: TRBV7-9
j_gene: TRBJ1-5
CDR3aa: ASSLGQGPQH

v_gene: TRBV28
j_gene: TRBJ2-7
CDR3aa: ASSTGQGFEQY

v_gene: TRBV5-1
j_gene: TRBJ2-3
CDR3aa: ASRLGTGDTQY

v_gene: TRBV27
j_gene: TRBJ2-3
CDR3aa: ASSLVAGISTDTQY

v_gene: TRBV7-9
j_gene: TRBJ1-4
CDR3aa: ASRPTGATTNEKLF

v_gene: TRBV4-1
j_gene: TRBJ1-2
CDR3aa: ASSQGQDAANYGYT

v_gene: TRBV11-2
j_gene: TRBJ2-1
CDR3aa: ASSREVIAGQF

v_gene: TRBV2
j_gene: TRBJ2-5
CDR3aa: ASSGSETQY

v_gene: TRBV20-1
j_gene: TRBJ2-2
CDR3aa: SARDLQISGELF

v_gene: TRBV7-3
j_gene: TRBJ2-5
CDR3aa: ASSPSGIQETQY

v_gene: TRBV20-1
j_gene: TRBJ1-1
CDR3aa: SAESGQVSDTEAF

v_gene: TRBV6-4
j_gene: TRBJ2-1
CDR3aa: ASRGTSGSSYNEQF

v_gene: TRBV7-2
j_gene: TRBJ1-4
CDR3aa: ASSLMGGPNEKLF

v_gene: TRBV11-2
j_gene: TRBJ2-7
CDR3aa: ASSGTGTGPYEQY